The rows below give T cell receptor beta chains drawn from one sample of a study of T cell responses to AZD1222 COVID-19 vaccine. TCRdb's copy holds only in-frame clones and misses some; the assay was immunoSEQ multiplex PCR. The sample comprises 180,000 or so clones, more than 85% of which are singletons, and around 4% rests with the top ten. Sample: peripheral blood, taken on day 0 of AZD1222 vaccination. The receptors come from an adult in good health. CDR3s include the opening cysteine and the closing phenylalanine or tryptophan. A D gene is named only where the DNA matches it firmly. Clone size is shown for a subset of rows, as once, few, many or a class of expanded clone.

clone size	D gene	J gene	V gene	CDR3 DNA	CDR3 protein
-	-	TRBJ1-1	TRBV12-3/TRBV12-4	TGTGCCAGCAGCCCGAGGATGAACACTGAAGCTTTCTTT	CASSPRMNTEAFF
-	-	TRBJ1-2	TRBV19	TGTGCCAGTAGATTCTTGCAGGCCCCCAACTATGGCTACACCTTC	CASRFLQAPNYGYTF
-	-	TRBJ2-1	TRBV4-1	TGCGCCAGCAGCCACCCCGCAAAACAACAGTTCTTC	CASSHPAKQQFF
-	TRBD1	TRBJ1-6	TRBV19	TGTGCCAGTAGTATATTGACAGGGTCTAATTCACCCCTCCACTTT	CASSILTGSNSPLHF
once	TRBD1	TRBJ2-5	TRBV3-1/TRBV3-2	TGTGCCAGCAGCTCATGGACAGGGCAAGGAGAGACCCAGTACTTC	CASSSWTGQGETQYF
-	TRBD1	TRBJ1-1	TRBV6-1	TGTGCCAGCAGTGAGGTCCCGTGGACAGGGGGCGATTGGGGGGATGAAGCTTTCTTT	CASSEVPWTGGDWGDEAFF
-	-	TRBJ1-1	TRBV21-1	TGTGCCAGCAGGCCAACAGGGGGGAACACTGAAGCTTTCTTT	CASRPTGGNTEAFF
-	TRBD2	TRBJ2-1	TRBV6-5	TGTGCCAGCAGGTCACCGGGACTAGCAATCAATGAGCAGTTCTTC	CASRSPGLAINEQFF
-	-	TRBJ2-2	TRBV2	TGTGCCAGCAGTGAAAATGTGGACGGACCCCGGGTCGCCGGGGAGCTGTTTTTT	CASSENVDGPRVAGELFF
-	TRBD1	TRBJ1-1	TRBV2	TGTGCCAGCAAAATGGTGACAGGGGTCACTGAAGCTTTCTTT	CASKMVTGVTEAFF
once	-	TRBJ1-3	TRBV7-2	TGTGCCAGCAGCGCGACACCCCGCTCTGGAAACACCATATATTTT	CASSATPRSGNTIYF
-	-	TRBJ2-7	TRBV3-1/TRBV3-2	TGTGCCAGCAGCCAAGTCGGGCTCTACGAGCAGTACTTC	CASSQVGLYEQYF
-	-	TRBJ2-1	TRBV2	TGTGCCAGCGAAGTAGTAATTGTAGGGGGTGAGCAGTTCTTC	CASEVVIVGGEQFF
-	-	TRBJ1-6	TRBV18	TGTGCCAGCTCACCAAATAATTCACCCCTCCACTTT	CASSPNNSPLHF